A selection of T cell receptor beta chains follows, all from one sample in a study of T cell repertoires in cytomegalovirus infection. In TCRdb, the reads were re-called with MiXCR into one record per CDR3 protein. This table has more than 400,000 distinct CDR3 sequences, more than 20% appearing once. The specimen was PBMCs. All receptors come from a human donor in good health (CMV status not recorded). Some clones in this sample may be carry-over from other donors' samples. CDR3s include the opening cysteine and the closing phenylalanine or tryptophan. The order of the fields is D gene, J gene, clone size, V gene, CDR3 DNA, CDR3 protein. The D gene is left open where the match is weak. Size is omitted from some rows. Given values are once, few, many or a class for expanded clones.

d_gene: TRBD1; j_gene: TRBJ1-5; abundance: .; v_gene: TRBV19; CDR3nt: TGTGCCGGGCGGACAGGTCGTCAGCCCCAGCATTTT; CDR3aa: CAGRTGRQPQHF
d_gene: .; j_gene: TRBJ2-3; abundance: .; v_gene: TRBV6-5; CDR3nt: TGTGCCAGCAGTTACTCTGCAGGCTCAGATACGCAGTATTTT; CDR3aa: CASSYSAGSDTQYF
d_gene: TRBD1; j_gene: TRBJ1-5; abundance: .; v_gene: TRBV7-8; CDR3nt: TGTGCCAGCAGCGTGGGGGGACAGGGAAGCAATCAGCCCCAGCATTTT; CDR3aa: CASSVGGQGSNQPQHF
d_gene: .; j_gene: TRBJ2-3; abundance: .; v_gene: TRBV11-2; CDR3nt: TGTGCCAGCGGCGTCCCCCCAGATTTC; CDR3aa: CASGVPPDF
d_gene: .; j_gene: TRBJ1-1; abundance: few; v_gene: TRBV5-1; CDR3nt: TGCGCCAGCAGCTTAGACACGATAAGTGAAGCTTTCTTT; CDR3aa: CASSLDTISEAFF
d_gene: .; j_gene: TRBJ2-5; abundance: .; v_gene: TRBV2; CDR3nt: TGTGCCAGCAGTGCCAGGTCGGAGACCCAGTACTTC; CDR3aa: CASSARSETQYF
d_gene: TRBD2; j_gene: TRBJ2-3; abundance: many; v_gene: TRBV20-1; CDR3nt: TGCAGTGCCCAAGGATCCCATAGCGGGGGGGGCACAGATACGCAGTATTTT; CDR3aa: CSAQGSHSGGGTDTQYF
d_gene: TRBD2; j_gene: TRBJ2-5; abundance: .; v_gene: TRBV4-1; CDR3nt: TGCGCCAGCAGCCGTCTAGCGGGAGGGGAGACCCAGTACTTC; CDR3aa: CASSRLAGGETQYF
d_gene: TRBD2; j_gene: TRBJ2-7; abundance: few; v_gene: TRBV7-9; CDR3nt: TGTGCCAGCAGCTCACCCGGGAGGTACTACGAGCAGTACTTC; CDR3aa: CASSSPGRYYEQYF
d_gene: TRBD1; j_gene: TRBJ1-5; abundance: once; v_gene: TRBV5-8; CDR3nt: TGTGCCAGCAGCCGACAGGGGAATAGCAATCAGCACCAGCATTTT; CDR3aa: CASSRQGNSNQHQHF
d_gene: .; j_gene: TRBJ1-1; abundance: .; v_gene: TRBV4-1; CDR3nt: TGCGCCAGCAGCCCGATAGGACAGCGGAACACTGAAGCTTTCTTT; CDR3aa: CASSPIGQRNTEAFF
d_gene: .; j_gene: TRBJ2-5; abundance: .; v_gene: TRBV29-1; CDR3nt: TGCAGCGTTGTGGGGGGCGTGAGAGAGACCCAGTACTTC; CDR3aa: CSVVGGVRETQYF
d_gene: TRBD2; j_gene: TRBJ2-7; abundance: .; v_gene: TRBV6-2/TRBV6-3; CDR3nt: TGTGCCAGCAGTACAGGACTAGCGCGTTCCTACGAGCAGTACTTC; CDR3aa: CASSTGLARSYEQYF
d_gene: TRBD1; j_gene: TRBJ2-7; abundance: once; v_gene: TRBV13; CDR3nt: TGTGCCAGCAGCTTAAGACAGGGCTCGGGAGAGCAGTACTTC; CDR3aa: CASSLRQGSGEQYF
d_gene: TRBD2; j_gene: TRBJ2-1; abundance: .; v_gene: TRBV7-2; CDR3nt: TGTGCCAGCAGCACCACAAGACTAGCGCGACCCTACAATGAGCAGTTCTTC; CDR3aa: CASSTTRLARPYNEQFF
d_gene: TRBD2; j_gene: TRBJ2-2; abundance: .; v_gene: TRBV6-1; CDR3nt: TGTGCCAGCACCGGTAGCGGGAGCAACACCGGGGAGCTGTTTTTT; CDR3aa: CASTGSGSNTGELFF
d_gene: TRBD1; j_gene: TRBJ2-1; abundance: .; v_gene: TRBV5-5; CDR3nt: TGTGCCAGCAGTTACTACAGGGGGCAATACAATGAGCAGTTCTTC; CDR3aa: CASSYYRGQYNEQFF
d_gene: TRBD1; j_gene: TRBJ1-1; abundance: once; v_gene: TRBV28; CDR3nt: TGTGCCAGCAGTTTAATCGACAGGGATAACACTGAAGCTTTCTTT; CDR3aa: CASSLIDRDNTEAFF
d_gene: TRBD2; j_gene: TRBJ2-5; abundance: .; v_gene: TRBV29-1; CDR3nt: TGCAGCGTTGATCCTAGCGGGAATACCCAAGAGACCCAGTACTTC; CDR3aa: CSVDPSGNTQETQYF
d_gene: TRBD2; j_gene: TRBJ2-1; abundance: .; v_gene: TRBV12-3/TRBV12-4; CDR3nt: TGTGCCAGCAGGCTTCAGGCGGGAGCCTACAATGAGCAGTTCTTC; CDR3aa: CASRLQAGAYNEQFF
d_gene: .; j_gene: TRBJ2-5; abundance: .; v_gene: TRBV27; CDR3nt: TGTGCCAGCAGTCCACGTACCCATAGACGGATAACACAAGAGACCCAGTACTTC; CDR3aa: CASSPRTHRRITQETQYF
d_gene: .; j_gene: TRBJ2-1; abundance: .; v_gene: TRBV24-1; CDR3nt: TGTGCCACCAGTGAACCCACAGGAGGGGGGGCCGAGCAGTTCTTC; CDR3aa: CATSEPTGGGAEQFF
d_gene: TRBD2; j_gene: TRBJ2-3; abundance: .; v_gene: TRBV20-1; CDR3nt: TGCAGTGCTAGAGTTTCTAGCGGCCCCACAGATACGCAGTATTTT; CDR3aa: CSARVSSGPTDTQYF
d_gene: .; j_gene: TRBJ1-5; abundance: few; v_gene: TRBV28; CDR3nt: TGTGCCAGCAGTTTGACAGATCAGCCCCAGCATTTT; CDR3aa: CASSLTDQPQHF
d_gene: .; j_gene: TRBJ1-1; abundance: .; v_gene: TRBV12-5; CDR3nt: TGTGCTAGTGGTTTTATGAGGCCCCCTGAAGCTTTCTTT; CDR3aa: CASGFMRPPEAFF
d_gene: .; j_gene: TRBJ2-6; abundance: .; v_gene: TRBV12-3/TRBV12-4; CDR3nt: TGTGCCAGCAGCGAAGAGGTCTCTGGGGCCAACGTCCTGACTTTC; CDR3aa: CASSEEVSGANVLTF
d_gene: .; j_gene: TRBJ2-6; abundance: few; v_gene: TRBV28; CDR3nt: TGTGCCAGCAGAGGATTTGCTGGGGCCAACGTCCTGACTTTC; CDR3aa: CASRGFAGANVLTF
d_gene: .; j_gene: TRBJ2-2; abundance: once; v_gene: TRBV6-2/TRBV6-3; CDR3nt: TGTGCCATCGCTTTCGGTCCGGGACGGAAGAACACCGGGGAGCTGTTTTTT; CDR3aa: CAIAFGPGRKNTGELFF
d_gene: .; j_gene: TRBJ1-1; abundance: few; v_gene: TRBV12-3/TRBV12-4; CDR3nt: TGTGCCAGCAGCCTCGGGAAGAGGACTGAAGCTTTCTTT; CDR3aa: CASSLGKRTEAFF
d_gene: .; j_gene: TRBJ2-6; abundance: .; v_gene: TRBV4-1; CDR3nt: TGCGCCAGCACAACCTCTGGGGCCAACGTCCTGACTTTC; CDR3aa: CASTTSGANVLTF
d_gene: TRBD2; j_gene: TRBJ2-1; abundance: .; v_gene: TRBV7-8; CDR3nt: TGTGCCAGCAGCTTAGTCCGGCTAGCGGGAGATGAGCAGTTCTTC; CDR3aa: CASSLVRLAGDEQFF
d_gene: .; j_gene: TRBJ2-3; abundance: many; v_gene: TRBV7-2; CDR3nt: TGTGCCAGCAGCTTAGTGCAGGGAACTTTCACAGATACGCAGTATTTT; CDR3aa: CASSLVQGTFTDTQYF
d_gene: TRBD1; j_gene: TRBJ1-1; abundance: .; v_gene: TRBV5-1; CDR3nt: TGCGCCAGCAGCTATTCCGGGACAGCACTGTCTGAAGCTTTCTTT; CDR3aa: CASSYSGTALSEAFF
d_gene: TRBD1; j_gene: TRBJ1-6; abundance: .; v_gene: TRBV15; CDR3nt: TGTGCCACCAGCAGTGGAGGGGGCGAGACGTCACCCCTCCACTTT; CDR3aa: CATSSGGGETSPLHF
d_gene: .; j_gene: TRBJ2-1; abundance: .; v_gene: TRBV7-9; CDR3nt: TGTGCCAGCAGCTTAACCGGGAGTGAGCAGTTCTTC; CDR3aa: CASSLTGSEQFF
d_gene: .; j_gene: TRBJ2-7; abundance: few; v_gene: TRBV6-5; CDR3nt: TGTGCCAGCAGTACTACAGCGCCCTACGAGCAGTACTTC; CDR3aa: CASSTTAPYEQYF
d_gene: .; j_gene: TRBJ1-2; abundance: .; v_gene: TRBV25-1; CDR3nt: TGTGCCAGCAGTGAACCCATATCCGGGCACAAAGGCTACACCTTC; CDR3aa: CASSEPISGHKGYTF
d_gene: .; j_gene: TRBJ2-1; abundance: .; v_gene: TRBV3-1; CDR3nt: TGTGCCAGCAGCCAAGGAGCGGAGCAGTTCTTC; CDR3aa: CASSQGAEQFF
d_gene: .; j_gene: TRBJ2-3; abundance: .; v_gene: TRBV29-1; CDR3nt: TGCAGCGGTGTTTTTAGGGGTACAGATACGCAGTATTTT; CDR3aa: CSGVFRGTDTQYF
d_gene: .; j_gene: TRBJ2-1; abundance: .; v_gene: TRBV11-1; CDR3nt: TGTGCCAGCAGCTTAGGGGTAGGGGGGGGTTACAATGAGCAGTTCTTC; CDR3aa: CASSLGVGGGYNEQFF
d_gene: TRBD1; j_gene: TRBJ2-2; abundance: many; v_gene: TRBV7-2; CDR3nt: TGTGCCACCGGACAGGGTAACACCGGGGAGCTGTTTTTT; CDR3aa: CATGQGNTGELFF
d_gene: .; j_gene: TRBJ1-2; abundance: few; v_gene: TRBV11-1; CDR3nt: TGTGCCAGCAGCACGACCCGGGACGGCCTTGGTGGCTACACCTTC; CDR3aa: CASSTTRDGLGGYTF
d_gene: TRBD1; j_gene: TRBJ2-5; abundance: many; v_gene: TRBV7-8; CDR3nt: TGTGCCAGCAGCTTAAGGGGGCTTGAGACCCAGTACTTC; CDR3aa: CASSLRGLETQYF
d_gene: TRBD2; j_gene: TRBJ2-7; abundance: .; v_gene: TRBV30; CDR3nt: TGTGCCTGGAGCCCCCTAGCGGGAATAGGCGAGCAGTACTTC; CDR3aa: CAWSPLAGIGEQYF
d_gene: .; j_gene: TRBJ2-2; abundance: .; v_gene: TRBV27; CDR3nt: TGTGCCAGCAGTTTTGGGACTCTAGGCACCGGGGAGCTGTTTTTT; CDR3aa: CASSFGTLGTGELFF